The source of this TCR beta chain is a study of T cell repertoires in ileal Crohn's disease. Time point meaning: inflamed ileum from the surgical specimen. Generated by immunoSEQ multiplex PCR, the TCRdb table keeps only in-frame clones and is missing some. The sample holds some 14,000 clones, less than 80% seen once. V shed 4 bases, J shed 3 bases, and the junction held 6 bases outside the gene matches. Germline V CDR1 and CDR2: MGHRA, YSYEKL. The CDR3 loop spans 14 amino acids. Comments on this clone: Its antigen is unknown.

Study-wide points: Clonal expansions were more frequent in active smokers than non-smokers at surgery.

J is TRBJ2-7 and V is TRBV4-1; TRBD1 matches 7 bases. The clonotype was recovered from an adult with Crohn's disease. Input material: ileal tissue. The CDR3 nucleotides read TGCGCCAGCAGCCCCCCGGGACAGATCTACGAGCAGTACTTC. Protein product: CASSPPGQIYEQYF.